Listed here are 19 T cell receptor beta chains from one sample, sequenced in a study of early T cells in non-severe SARS-CoV-2 infection. TCRdb recomputed calls from the 5' RACE reads with MiXCR, one row per CDR3 protein. The sample yields tens of thousands of distinct CDR3 sequences, around 5% seen once. The sample taken for sequencing was whole blood. The origin of the receptors is an adult who was a healthcare worker with PCR-confirmed SARS-CoV-2 infection or an uninfected control (not recorded which).

This clonotype is labeled medium-sized. The rearrangement links TRBV7-2 to TRBJ2-1; D remains ambiguous. This CDR3 comprises 16 residues. In germline, CDR1 is SGHTA, CDR2 FQGNSA. V lost 5 bases, J lost 1 base, and 15 bases lay in between. The chain's CDR3 is CASSPLTTFSYNEQFF. In DNA, the CDR3 is TGTGCCAGCAGCCCCCTAACCACGTTTTCCTACAATGAGCAGTTCTTC.

This clonotype was detected ten times or more. The V gene is TRBV7-2, the J gene TRBJ2-3; 8 bases match TRBD2. Per the germline V gene, CDR1 is SGHTA and CDR2 is FQGNSA. CDR3 length: 17 residues. Germline trimming cut 6 bases from V and 1 base from J; bases unmatched to any gene: 12. The CDR3: CASSYRTSGRRTDTQYF. In DNA, the CDR3 is TGTGCCAGCAGTTATCGAACTAGCGGACGACGCACAGATACGCAGTATTTT. The variable domain in full, with the rest retrieved from reference TRBV7-2 and TRBJ2-3, is GAGVSQSPSNKVTEKGKDVELRCDPISGHTALYWYRQSLGQGLEFLIYFQGNSAPDKSGLPSDRFSAERTGGSVSTLTIQRTQQEDSAVYLCASSYRTSGRRTDTQYFGPGTRLTVL.

This clonotype was observed at least ten times. V gene TRBV10-3 combines with J gene TRBJ1-5, with 8 bases fitting TRBD1. V trimming: 2 bases; J trimming: 6 bases; junction bases outside the gene matches: 3. Germline CDR1 is ENHRY and CDR2 is SYGVKD. This CDR3 contains 14 residues. The CDR3 protein is CAISEGQGGQPQHF. The DNA of the CDR3 is TGTGCCATCAGTGAGGGACAGGGCGGTCAGCCCCAGCATTTT.

This clonotype was picked up a small number of times. The chain couples TRBV3-2 to TRBJ2-7. TRBV3-2 is a pseudogene segment. The CDR3 has 14 residues. The CDR3 sequence: CASSPDAGRYEQYF. The CDR3 region has the DNA TGTGCCAGCAGCCCGGACGCTGGACGGTACGAGCAGTACTTC.

This clonotype was seen more than once but under ten times. This chain uses TRBV4-3 with TRBJ2-1; 9 nucleotides align to TRBD2. With V trimmed by 7 bases and J by 9 bases, 10 bases remained unmatched. The CDR3 length is 14 residues. CDR1 and CDR2 (germline): LGHNA, YSLEER. In DNA, the CDR3 is TGCGCCAGCACGCGGGCGGGAGGGGATAGTGAGCAGTTCTTC. Translating gives CASTRAGGDSEQFF.

V is TRBV7-2 and J is TRBJ1-4; D call uncertain. The V and J ends lost 4 bases and 5 bases respectively, with 14 bases between them. The germline V gene encodes CDR1 SGHTA and CDR2 FQGNSA. The CDR3 has 15 residues. The CDR3 DNA is TGTGCCAGCAGCTCTGAGACCCGGAGGAATGAAAAACTGTTTTTT. This sequence encodes CASSSETRRNEKLFF. Supplemented by reference TRBV7-2 and TRBJ1-4, the full variable domain reads GAGVSQSPSNKVTEKGKDVELRCDPISGHTALYWYRQSLGQGLEFLIYFQGNSAPDKSGLPSDRFSAERTGGSVSTLTIQRTQQEDSAVYLCASSSETRRNEKLFFGSGTQLSVL.

This clonotype was seen just once. This sequence joins TRBV12-3 or TRBV12-4 and TRBJ2-7; D gene ambiguous. The V and J ends lost 9 bases and 3 bases respectively, with 12 bases between them. The CDR3 contains 12 residues. As DNA, the CDR3 is TGTGCCAGTGCGAGCAGAAGCTACGAGCAGTACTTC. Its translation is CASASRSYEQYF.

On this clonotype itself: Just one base apart from a much larger clone, this may be a read error. This chain joins TRBV7-6 and TRBJ2-1, with D unresolved. Germline V gives CDR1 SGHVS, CDR2 FNYEAQ. The CDR3 is 13 amino acids. CDR3 in amino acids: CANSSRAYNEQFF. The CDR3 DNA follows: TGTGCCAACAGCTCCCGGGCGTACAATGAGCAGTTCTTC.

The chain has TRBV11-3 and TRBJ2-1; tentatively, D is TRBD2 (5 bases). Trimming removed 4 bases from V and 7 bases from J, with 11 bases in between. Germline assignment: CDR1 SGHNT and CDR2 YENEEA. The CDR3 is 13 residues long. The CDR3 is CASSSSTRNEQFF. CDR3 nucleotides: TGTGCCAGCAGCTCCTCCACTAGAAATGAGCAGTTCTTC.

This clonotype has a count of ten or more. The chain joins TRBV9 to TRBJ1-6; TRBD1 matches 9 bases. The CDR3 covers 16 residues. The germline V gene has CDR1 SGDLS and CDR2 YYNGEE. The junction had 11 bases not matched to a gene; V was cut back by 3 bases and J by 10 bases. The CDR3 sequence is CASSEGHRGRLSPLHF. The CDR3 region has the DNA TGTGCCAGCAGCGAAGGACACAGGGGGCGGCTATCACCCCTCCACTTT.

This clonotype appeared many times. The rearrangement uses TRBV5-1 and TRBJ2-7; weak D call: TRBD1 (6 bases). Germline values: CDR1 SGHRS, CDR2 YFSETQ. V lost 5 bases to trimming and J lost 0 bases, with 12 bases between them. This CDR3 is built from 14 residues. In nucleotides, the CDR3 is TGCGCCAGCAGTCAAACAGGGACCTCCTACGAGCAGTACTTC. Its protein product is CASSQTGTSYEQYF.

The J gene is TRBJ2-1, the V gene TRBV7-9, with a tentative D call TRBD2 (6 bases). Germline lookup yields CDR1 SEHNR and CDR2 FQNEAQ (reference sequence). The CDR3 is 15 residues long. V was trimmed by 2 bases and J by 3 bases, leaving 11 bases between them. For the CDR3, the DNA is TGTGCCAGCAGCTTATCCCTAGCGTACTACAATGAGCAGTTCTTC. Encoded protein: CASSLSLAYYNEQFF.

This clonotype has just a few counts. The V call is TRBV20-1, the J call TRBJ2-7; 8 bases line up with TRBD2. CDR1 and CDR2 (germline): DFQATT, SNEGSKA (reference sequence). The V segment lost 7 bases and the J segment 5 bases; nucleotides outside the gene matches: 10. The CDR3 sequence is 13 residues long. The CDR3 sequence is CSGGSGSKDEQYF. The CDR3 DNA reads TGCAGTGGAGGCAGCGGGAGCAAAGACGAGCAGTACTTC.

This clonotype was counted ten times or more. The J gene is TRBJ2-2, the V gene TRBV7-9; no clear D gene. Germline V gene data show CDR1 as SEHNR and CDR2 as FQNEAQ (reference sequence). V was pared by 5 bases and J by 0 bases, with 7 bases between. This CDR3 has 14 residues. The CDR3 reads CASSNRANTGELFF. CDR3 DNA: TGTGCCAGCAGCAACCGGGCGAACACCGGGGAGCTGTTTTTT.

This clonotype was detected only a few times. This chain joins TRBV7-2 and TRBJ1-1; tentatively, D is TRBD1 (5 bases). This CDR3 contains 15 residues. The germline gives CDR1 SGHTA, CDR2 FQGNSA. Trimming removed 4 bases from V and 5 bases from J, with 17 bases in between. CDR3 DNA: TGTGCCAGCAGCTCTCGCCCGAGGGGAGGAACTGAAGCTTTCTTT. This translates into CASSSRPRGGTEAFF.

This clonotype was counted at least ten times. This sequence joins TRBV12-2 and TRBJ2-1; TRBD2, as called in the table, went unchecked against the DNA. TRBV12-2 is termed a pseudogene. The CDR3 covers 17 residues. The CDR3 sequence is CASRLAPSGRPYNEQFF. The CDR3 DNA reads TGTGCAAGTCGCTTAGCCCCTAGCGGGAGGCCATACAATGAGCAGTTCTTC.

The chain recombines TRBV28 with TRBJ1-2; TRBD1 aligns across 7 bases. J lost 6 bases, V lost 6 bases, and 10 bases had no gene match. Germline assignment: CDR1 MDHEN and CDR2 SYDVKM. This CDR3 is built from 14 residues. The chain's CDR3 is CASSLDRAYDGYTF. CDR3 DNA: TGTGCCAGCAGCCTAGACAGGGCATATGATGGCTACACCTTC.

This clonotype was seen at least ten times. The chain carries TRBV27 and TRBJ2-5; D is uncertain. V lost 6 bases, J lost 2 bases, and 10 bases lay in between. The CDR3 runs to 13 residues. Germline values: CDR1 MNHEY, CDR2 SMNVEV (reference sequence). As DNA, the CDR3 is TGTGCCAGCAGGCCACAGATTCAAGAGACCCAGTACTTC. As protein: CASRPQIQETQYF.

This chain links TRBV24-1 with TRBJ2-2, with TRBD1 matching over 9 bases. Germline CDR1 reads KGHDR; CDR2 reads SFDVKD. V shed 5 bases, J shed 2 bases, and the junction held 14 bases outside the gene matches. The CDR3 runs 19 residues. The CDR3 loop is CATSALKGTGTQNTGELFF. In nucleotides, the CDR3 is TGTGCCACCAGTGCCTTGAAGGGGACAGGGACCCAAAACACCGGGGAGCTGTTTTTT.